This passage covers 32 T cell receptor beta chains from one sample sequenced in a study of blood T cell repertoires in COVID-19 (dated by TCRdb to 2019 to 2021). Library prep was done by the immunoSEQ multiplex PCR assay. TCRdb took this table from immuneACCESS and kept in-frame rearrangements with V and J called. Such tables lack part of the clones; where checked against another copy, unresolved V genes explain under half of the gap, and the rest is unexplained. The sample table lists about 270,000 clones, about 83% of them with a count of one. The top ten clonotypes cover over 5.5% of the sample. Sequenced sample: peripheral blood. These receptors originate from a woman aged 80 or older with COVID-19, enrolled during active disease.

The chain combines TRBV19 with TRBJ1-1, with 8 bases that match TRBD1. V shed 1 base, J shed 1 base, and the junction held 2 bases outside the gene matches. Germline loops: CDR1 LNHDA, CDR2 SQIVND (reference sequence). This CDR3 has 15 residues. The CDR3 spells CASSIGGQGNTEAFF. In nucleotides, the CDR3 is TGTGCCAGTAGTATAGGTGGACAGGGGAACACTGAAGCTTTCTTT.

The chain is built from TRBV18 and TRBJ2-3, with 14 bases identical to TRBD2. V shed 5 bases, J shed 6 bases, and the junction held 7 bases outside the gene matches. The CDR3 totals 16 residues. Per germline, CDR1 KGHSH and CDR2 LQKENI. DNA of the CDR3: TGTGCCAGCTCAGCCGGACTAGCGGGGGGCCTGGATACGCAGTATTTT. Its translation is CASSAGLAGGLDTQYF.

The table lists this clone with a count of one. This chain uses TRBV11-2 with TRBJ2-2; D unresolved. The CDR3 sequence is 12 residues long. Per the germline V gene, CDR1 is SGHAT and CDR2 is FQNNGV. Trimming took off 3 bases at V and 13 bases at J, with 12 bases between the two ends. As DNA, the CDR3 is TGTGCCAGCAGCTTGCAGCGAGTTGTGCTGTTTTTT. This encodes CASSLQRVVLFF.

CDR3 DNA sequence: TGTGCCAGCTCACCACGGACAGGGGCGACGGAGACCCAGTACTTC. Protein: CASSPRTGATETQYF. This chain connects TRBV18 to TRBJ2-5; 9 bases are shared with TRBD1. V shed 1 base, J shed 5 bases, and the junction held 5 bases outside the gene matches. This CDR3 is 15 amino acids long. Germline lookup yields CDR1 KGHSH and CDR2 LQKENI. Full variable domain (rest looked up from reference TRBV18 and TRBJ2-5): NAGVMQNPRHLVRRRGQEARLRCSPMKGHSHVYWYRQLPEEGLKFMVYLQKENIIDESGMPKERFSAEFPKEGPSILRIQQVVRGDSAAYFCASSPRTGATETQYFGPGTRLLVL.

CDR3 coding DNA: TGTGCCAGCAGCCAAGGAGGGGGTCTGCATGAAAAACTGTTTTTT. This gives the protein CASSQGGGLHEKLFF. The chain has TRBV3-1 (or the pseudogene TRBV3-2) and TRBJ1-4; the D gene is possibly TRBD1 (6 bases). The CDR3 runs to 15 residues. Germline assignment: CDR1 LGHDT and CDR2 YNNKEL (reference sequence). V lost 1 base and J 6 bases, leaving 12 bases between the germline ends.

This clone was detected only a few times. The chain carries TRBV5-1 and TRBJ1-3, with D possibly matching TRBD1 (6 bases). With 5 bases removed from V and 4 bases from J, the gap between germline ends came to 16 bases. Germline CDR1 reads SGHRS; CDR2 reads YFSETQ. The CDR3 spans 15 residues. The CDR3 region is CASRSDRNSGNTIYF. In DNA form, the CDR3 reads TGCGCCAGCAGATCCGACAGGAACTCCGGAAACACCATATATTTT.

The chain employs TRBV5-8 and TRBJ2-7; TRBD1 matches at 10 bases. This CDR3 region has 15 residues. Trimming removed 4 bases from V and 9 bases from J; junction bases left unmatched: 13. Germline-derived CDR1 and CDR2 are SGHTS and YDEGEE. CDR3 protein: CASSLRTGGSRAQYF. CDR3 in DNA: TGTGCCAGCAGCCTACGGACAGGGGGTTCCCGGGCGCAGTACTTC.

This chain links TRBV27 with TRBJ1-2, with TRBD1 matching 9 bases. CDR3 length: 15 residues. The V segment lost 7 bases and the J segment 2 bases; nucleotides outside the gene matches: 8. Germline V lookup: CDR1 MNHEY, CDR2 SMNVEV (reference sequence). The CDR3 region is CASKTGTGNNYGYTF. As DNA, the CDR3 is TGTGCCAGCAAAACCGGGACAGGGAACAACTATGGCTACACCTTC.

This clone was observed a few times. CDR3 sequence reads: CASSARDKGTDTQYF. The CDR3 DNA sequence: TGTGCCAGCAGCGCTCGGGACAAGGGCACAGATACGCAGTATTTT. The chain is built from TRBV7-2 and TRBJ2-3; D perhaps matches TRBD1 (6 bases). The germline CDR1 and CDR2 sequences are SGHTA and FQGNSA. CDR3 length: 15 residues. Trimming left V 5 bases short and J 1 base short, with 13 bases between.

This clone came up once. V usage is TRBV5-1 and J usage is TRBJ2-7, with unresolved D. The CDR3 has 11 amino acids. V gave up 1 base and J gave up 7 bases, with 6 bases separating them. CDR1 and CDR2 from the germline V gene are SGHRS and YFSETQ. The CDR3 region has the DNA TGCGCCAGCAGCTTGAACGCGGAGCAGTACTTC. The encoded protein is CASSLNAEQYF.

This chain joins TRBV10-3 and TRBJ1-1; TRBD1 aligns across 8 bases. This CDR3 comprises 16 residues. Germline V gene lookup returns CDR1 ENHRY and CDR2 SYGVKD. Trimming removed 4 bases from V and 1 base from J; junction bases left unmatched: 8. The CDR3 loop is CAISASLQGANTEAFF. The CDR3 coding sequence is TGTGCCATCAGTGCCAGTTTGCAGGGGGCGAACACTGAAGCTTTCTTT.

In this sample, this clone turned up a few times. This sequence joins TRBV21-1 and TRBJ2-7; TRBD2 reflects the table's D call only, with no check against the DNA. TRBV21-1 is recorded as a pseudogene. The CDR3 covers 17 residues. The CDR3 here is CASSDLPGNYWVDEQYF. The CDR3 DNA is TGTGCCAGCAGTGATCTCCCGGGTAACTATTGGGTAGACGAGCAGTACTTC.

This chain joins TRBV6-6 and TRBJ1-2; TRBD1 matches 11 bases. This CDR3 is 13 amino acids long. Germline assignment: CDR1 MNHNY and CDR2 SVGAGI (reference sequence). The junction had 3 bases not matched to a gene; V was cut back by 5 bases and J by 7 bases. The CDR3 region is CASSLGTGGGYTF. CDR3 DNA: TGTGCCAGCAGTCTCGGGACAGGGGGTGGCTACACCTTC.

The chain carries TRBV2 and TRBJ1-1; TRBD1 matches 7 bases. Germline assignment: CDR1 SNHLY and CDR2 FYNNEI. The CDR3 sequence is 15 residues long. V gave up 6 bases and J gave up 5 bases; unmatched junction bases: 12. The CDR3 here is CASRSTQGIGTEAFF. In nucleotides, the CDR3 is TGTGCCAGCAGATCGACACAGGGGATAGGGACTGAAGCTTTCTTT.

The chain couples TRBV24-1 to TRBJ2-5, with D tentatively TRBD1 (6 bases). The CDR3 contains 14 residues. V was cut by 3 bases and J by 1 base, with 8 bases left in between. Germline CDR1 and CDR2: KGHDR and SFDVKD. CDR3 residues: CATSDPTGQETQYF. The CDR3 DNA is TGTGCCACCAGTGATCCGACAGGCCAAGAGACCCAGTACTTC.

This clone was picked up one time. As DNA, the CDR3 is TGTGCCAGCAGTTACGGGGGGACAGCGGGCGGTGAAGCTTTCTTT. Translation gives CASSYGGTAGGEAFF. The chain has TRBV6-5 and TRBJ1-1; the match to TRBD1 covers 7 bases. J lost 7 bases, V lost 2 bases, and 10 bases had no gene match. The CDR3 spans 15 residues. Germline V gene data show CDR1 as MNHEY and CDR2 as SVGAGI.

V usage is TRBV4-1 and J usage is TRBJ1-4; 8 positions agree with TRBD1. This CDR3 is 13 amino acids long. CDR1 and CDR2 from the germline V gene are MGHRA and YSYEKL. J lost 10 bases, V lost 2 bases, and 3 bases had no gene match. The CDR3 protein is CASSQLDRVKLFF. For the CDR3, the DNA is TGCGCCAGCAGCCAACTGGACAGGGTAAAACTGTTTTTT.

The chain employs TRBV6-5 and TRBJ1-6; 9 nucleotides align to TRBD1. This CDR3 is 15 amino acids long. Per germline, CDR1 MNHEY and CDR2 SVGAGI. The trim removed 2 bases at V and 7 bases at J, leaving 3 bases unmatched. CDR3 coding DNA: TGTGCCAGCAGTTACCAAGACAGGGGGAATTCACCCCTCCACTTT. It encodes CASSYQDRGNSPLHF.

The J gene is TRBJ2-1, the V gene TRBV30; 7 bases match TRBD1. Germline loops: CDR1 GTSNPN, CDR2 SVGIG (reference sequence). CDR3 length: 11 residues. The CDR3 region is CAGTEYNEQFF. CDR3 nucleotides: TGTGCGGGGACAGAATACAATGAGCAGTTCTTC.

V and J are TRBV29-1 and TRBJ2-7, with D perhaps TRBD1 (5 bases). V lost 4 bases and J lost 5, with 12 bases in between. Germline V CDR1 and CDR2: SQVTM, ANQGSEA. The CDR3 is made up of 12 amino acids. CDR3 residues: CSVVTGFDEQYF. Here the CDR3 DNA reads TGCAGCGTTGTTACAGGATTTGACGAGCAGTACTTC.

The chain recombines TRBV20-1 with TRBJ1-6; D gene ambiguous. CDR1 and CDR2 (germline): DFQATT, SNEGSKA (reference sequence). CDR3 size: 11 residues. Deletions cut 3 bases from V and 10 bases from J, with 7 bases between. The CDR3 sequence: CSASGSSPLHF. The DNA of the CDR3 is TGCAGTGCTAGTGGGAGCTCACCCCTCCACTTT.

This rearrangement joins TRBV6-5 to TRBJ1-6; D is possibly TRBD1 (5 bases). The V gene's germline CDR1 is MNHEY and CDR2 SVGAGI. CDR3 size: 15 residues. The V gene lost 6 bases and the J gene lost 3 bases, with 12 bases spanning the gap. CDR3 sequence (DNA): TGTGCCAGCAGCTGGGACTCTGACTATAATTCACCCCTCCACTTT. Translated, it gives CASSWDSDYNSPLHF.

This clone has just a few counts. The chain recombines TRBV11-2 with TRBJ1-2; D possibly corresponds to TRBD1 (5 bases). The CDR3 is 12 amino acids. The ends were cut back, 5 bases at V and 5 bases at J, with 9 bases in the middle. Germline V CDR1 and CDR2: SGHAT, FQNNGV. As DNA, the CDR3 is TGTGCCAGCAGCCCCCAGGGTTATGGCTACACCTTC. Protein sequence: CASSPQGYGYTF.

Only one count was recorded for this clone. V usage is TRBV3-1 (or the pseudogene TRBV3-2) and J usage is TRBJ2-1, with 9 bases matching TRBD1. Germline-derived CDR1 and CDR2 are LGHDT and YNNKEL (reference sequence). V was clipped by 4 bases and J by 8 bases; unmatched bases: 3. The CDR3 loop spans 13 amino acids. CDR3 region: CASSPWDRDEQFF. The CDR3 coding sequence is TGTGCCAGCAGCCCCTGGGACAGGGATGAGCAGTTCTTC.

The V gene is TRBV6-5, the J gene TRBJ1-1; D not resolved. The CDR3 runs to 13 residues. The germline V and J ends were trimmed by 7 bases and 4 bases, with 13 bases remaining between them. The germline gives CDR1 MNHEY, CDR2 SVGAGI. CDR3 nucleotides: TGTGCCAGCACCCAGGCCGCGGGCACTGAAGCTTTCTTT. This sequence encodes CASTQAAGTEAFF.

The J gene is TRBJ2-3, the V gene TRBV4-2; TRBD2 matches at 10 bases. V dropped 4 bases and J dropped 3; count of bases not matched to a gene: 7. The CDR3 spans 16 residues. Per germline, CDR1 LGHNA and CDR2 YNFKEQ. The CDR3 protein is CASSPQAGGKTDTQYF. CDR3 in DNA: TGTGCCAGCAGCCCCCAAGCGGGGGGGAAAACAGATACGCAGTATTTT.

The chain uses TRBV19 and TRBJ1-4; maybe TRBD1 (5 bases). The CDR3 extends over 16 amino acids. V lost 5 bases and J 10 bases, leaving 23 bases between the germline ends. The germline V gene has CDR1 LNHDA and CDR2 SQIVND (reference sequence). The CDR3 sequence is CASSPLSGQGVGKLFF. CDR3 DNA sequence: TGTGCCAGTAGTCCCCTATCCGGACAAGGGGTTGGAAAACTGTTTTTT. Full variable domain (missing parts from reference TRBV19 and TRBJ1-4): DGGITQSPKYLFRKEGQNVTLSCEQNLNHDAMYWYRQDPGQGLRLIYYSQIVNDFQKGDIAEGYSVSREKKESFPLTVTSAQKNPTAFYLCASSPLSGQGVGKLFFGSGTQLSVL.

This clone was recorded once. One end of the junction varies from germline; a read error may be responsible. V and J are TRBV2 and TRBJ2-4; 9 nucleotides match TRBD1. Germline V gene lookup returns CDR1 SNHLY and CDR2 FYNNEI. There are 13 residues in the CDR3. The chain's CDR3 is CASSRDRVRLVSF. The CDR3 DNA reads TGTGCCAGCAGCCGGGACAGGGTGAGGCTTGTCTCCTTC.

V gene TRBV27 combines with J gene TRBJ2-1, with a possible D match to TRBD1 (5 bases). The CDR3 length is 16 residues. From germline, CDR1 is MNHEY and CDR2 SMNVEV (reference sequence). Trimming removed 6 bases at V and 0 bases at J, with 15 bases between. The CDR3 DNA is TGTGCCAGCAGACCTGTATACCAGGGCTCCTACAATGAGCAGTTCTTC. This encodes CASRPVYQGSYNEQFF.

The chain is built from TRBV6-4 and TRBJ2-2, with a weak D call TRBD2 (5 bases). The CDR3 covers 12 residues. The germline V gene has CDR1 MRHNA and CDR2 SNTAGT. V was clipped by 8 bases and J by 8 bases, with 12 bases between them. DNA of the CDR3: TGTGCCAGCCTCCGGGGTTGGGGGGAGCTGTTTTTT. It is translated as CASLRGWGELFF.

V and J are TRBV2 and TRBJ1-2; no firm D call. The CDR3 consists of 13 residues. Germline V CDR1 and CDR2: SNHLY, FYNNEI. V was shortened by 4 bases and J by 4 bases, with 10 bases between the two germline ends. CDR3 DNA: TGTGCCAGCAGTGCCCTCCCCTCCTATGGCTACACCTTC. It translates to CASSALPSYGYTF.

The CDR3 region is CASSPWTGKDYGYTF. In DNA, the CDR3 is TGTGCCAGCAGCCCTTGGACAGGGAAGGACTATGGCTACACCTTC. The chain recombines TRBV3-1 (or the pseudogene TRBV3-2) with TRBJ1-2; 8 bases line up with TRBD1. The CDR3 loop spans 15 amino acids. V lost 4 bases to trimming and J lost 3 bases; unmatched junction nucleotides: 7. CDR1 and CDR2 (germline): LGHDT, YNNKEL (reference sequence).